This T cell receptor (beta chain) was profiled in a study of blood T cell repertoires in COVID-19. Study-wide background: The samples span acute and convalescent COVID-19 from the United States, Italy and Spain. T cells, B-cell-depleted T cells, or PBMCs provided the cDNA or gDNA that served as material.

Between the trimmed V and J ends, which lost 2 bases and 2 bases, there was a span of 6 bases. There are 13 residues in the CDR3. From germline, CDR1 is SGHTA and CDR2 FQGNSA. In the original processing: Amplification of reference gene primers provided the estimated nucleated cell counts. Sequencing was performed with immunoSEQ multiplex PCR; in TCRdb, only in-frame clones are kept and a portion is missing. That table is the source of V, J and clone size, and D and trimming were worked out from the DNA. Among 250,000 to 350,000 clones listed, 86% were seen once. The chain couples TRBV7-2 to TRBJ2-5; tentative D call: TRBD1 (5 bases). Sequenced: peripheral blood. The TCR was taken from a woman aged 25 to 39 with active or convalescent COVID-19. The CDR3 DNA reads TGTGCCAGCAGCTTAAGGGGACAAGAGACCCAGTACTTC. Protein sequence: CASSLRGQETQYF.